This TCR beta chain was found in a study of shared T cell receptors in the human thymus. The repertoire was sequenced with immunoSEQ multiplex PCR; TCRdb's copy has only in-frame clones and lacks some. The sample has roughly 560,000 clones, more than 75% seen once; the top ten hold around 0.013%. Germline loops: CDR1 MNHEY, CDR2 SMNVEV (reference sequence). V was clipped by 1 base and J by 2 bases, with 10 bases between them. The CDR3 loop spans 15 amino acids. The same sample was also studied in work on human thymus T cells. That paper notes: Corrective cardiac operations yielded the resected thymus tissue. Thymic and blood repertoires appeared to display a bias in their usage of V and J genes.

V is TRBV27 and J is TRBJ2-3; D not certain. This sequence was found in a boy younger than two with a congenital heart defect. Sequencing input: thymocytes. The CDR3 sequence is CASSLLRVTTDTQYF. DNA of the CDR3: TGTGCCAGCAGTTTATTACGGGTTACCACAGATACGCAGTATTTT.